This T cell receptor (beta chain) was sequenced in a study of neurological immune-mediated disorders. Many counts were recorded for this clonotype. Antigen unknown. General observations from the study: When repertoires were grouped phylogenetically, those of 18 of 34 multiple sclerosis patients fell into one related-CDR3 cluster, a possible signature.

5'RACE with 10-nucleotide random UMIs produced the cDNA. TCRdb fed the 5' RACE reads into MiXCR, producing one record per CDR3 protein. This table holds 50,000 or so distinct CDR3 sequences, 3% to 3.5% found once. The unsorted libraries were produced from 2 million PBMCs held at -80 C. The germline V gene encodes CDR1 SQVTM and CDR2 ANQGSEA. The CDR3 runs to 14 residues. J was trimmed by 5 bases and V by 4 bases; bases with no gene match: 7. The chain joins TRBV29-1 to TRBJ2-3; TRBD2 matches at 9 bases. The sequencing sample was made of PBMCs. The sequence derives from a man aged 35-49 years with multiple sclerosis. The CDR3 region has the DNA TGCAGCGTTGTGGCGGGGGGGCCGGTAGATACGCAGTATTTT. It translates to CSVVAGGPVDTQYF.